This T cell receptor (beta chain) originates from a study of blood T cell repertoires in COVID-19. Patients from Seattle were sampled longitudinally, starting during active infection. Per the original methods: Researchers report that nucleated cell counts were estimated from reference gene primer amplification. Assay: immunoSEQ multiplex PCR; the TCRdb copy retains only in-frame clones and omits some. V, J and clone size were drawn from that table, and D and trimming were deduced from the DNA. The sample contains fewer than 70,000 clones, about 80% of which appear only once. This CDR3 is built from 14 residues. In germline, CDR1 is SEHNR, CDR2 FQNEAQ (reference sequence). Trimming took off 2 bases at V and 3 bases at J, with 10 bases between the two ends.

The receptor comes from a man aged 25 to 45 with COVID-19, enrolled during active disease. Sequenced: peripheral blood. This chain joins TRBV7-9 and TRBJ2-5; tentatively, D is TRBD2 (6 bases). The CDR3: CASSLIADKETQYF. The DNA for the CDR3 is TGTGCCAGCAGCTTAATAGCGGACAAAGAGACCCAGTACTTC.